This T cell receptor beta chain originates from a study of T cells expressing NK-cell markers. For the study at large: Most of the eight sequenced donors tested HCMV-seropositive; one tested seronegative. Study-level results: In about six donors, dominant NKG2C+ clonotypes were roughly 1.0-8% of CD8+ T cells.

The CDR3 is 14 amino acids. The germline V gene encodes CDR1 MNHEY and CDR2 SVGEGT. What made the TCR beta cDNA was 5'RACE template switching with UMIs. For each CDR3 protein, TCRdb gives one entry from its re-call of the 5' RACE reads, without DNA. This sample contains around 100,000 distinct CDR3 sequences. A remark on this clonotype: The antigen is not known.

The genes are TRBV6-2 or TRBV6-3 and TRBJ1-5; TCRdb gives TRBD1 as the D gene, but with no DNA this cannot be confirmed. Sequences were obtained from blood T cells: a sorted CD56 or NKG2C T cell subset, CD4+ or CD8+ T cells, or bulk PBMC T cells (not recorded which). The origin of this receptor is a woman between 18 and 70 years old in good health. The CDR3 sequence: CASTQLGGYQPQHF.